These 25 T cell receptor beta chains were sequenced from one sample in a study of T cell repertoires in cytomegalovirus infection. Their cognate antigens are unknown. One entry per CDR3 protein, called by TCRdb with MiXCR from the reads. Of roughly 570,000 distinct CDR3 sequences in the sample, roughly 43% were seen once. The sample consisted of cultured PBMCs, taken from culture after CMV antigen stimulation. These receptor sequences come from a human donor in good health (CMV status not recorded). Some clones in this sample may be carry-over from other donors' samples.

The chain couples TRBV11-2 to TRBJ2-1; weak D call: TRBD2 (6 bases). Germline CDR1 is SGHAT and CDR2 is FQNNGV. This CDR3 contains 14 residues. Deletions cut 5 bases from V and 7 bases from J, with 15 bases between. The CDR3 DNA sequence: TGTGCCAGCAGCCCACACATAGGGAGGAATGAGCAGTTCTTC. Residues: CASSPHIGRNEQFF.

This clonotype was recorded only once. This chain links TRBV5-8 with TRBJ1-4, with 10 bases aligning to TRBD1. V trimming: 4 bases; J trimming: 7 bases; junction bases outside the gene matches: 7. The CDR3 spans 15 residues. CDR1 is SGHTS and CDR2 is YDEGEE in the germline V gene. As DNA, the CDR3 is TGTGCCAGCAGCCGCTCAGACAGGGGGCGTGAAAAACTGTTTTTT. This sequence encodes CASSRSDRGREKLFF.

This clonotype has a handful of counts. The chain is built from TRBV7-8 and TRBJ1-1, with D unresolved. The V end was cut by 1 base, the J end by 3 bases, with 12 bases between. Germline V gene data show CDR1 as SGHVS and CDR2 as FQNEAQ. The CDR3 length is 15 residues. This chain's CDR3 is CASSLGSSRYTEAFF. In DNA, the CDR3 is TGTGCCAGCAGCTTAGGATCCTCAAGATACACTGAAGCTTTCTTT.

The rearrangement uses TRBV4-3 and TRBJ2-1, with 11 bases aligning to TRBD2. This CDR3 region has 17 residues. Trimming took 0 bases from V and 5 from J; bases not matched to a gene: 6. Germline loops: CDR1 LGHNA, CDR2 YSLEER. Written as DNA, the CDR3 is TGCGCCAGCAGCCAAGATAATCCGGGACTAGCGGACAATGAGCAGTTCTTC. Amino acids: CASSQDNPGLADNEQFF.

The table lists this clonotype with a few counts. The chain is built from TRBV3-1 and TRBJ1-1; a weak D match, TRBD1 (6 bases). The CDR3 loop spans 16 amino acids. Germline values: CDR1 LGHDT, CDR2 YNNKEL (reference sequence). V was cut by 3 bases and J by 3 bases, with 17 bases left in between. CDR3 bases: TGTGCCAGCAGCCAGCTGGCGAAGACAGGAGACACTGAAGCTTTCTTT. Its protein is CASSQLAKTGDTEAFF.

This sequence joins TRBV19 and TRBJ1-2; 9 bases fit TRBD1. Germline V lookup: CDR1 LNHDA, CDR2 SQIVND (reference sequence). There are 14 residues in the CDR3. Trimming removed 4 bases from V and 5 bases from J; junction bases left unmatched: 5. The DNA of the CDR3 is TGTGCCAGTAGTAACCGGGACAGGGTGTATGGCTACACCTTC. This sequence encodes CASSNRDRVYGYTF.

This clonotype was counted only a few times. CDR3 DNA sequence: TGTGCCATCAGTTACAGTAACGCCGAAGCTTTCTTT. Protein product: CAISYSNAEAFF. The chain has TRBV10-3 and TRBJ1-1; D ambiguous. V was clipped by 5 bases and J by 8 bases, with 12 bases between them. The germline gives CDR1 ENHRY, CDR2 SYGVKD. The CDR3 contains 12 residues.

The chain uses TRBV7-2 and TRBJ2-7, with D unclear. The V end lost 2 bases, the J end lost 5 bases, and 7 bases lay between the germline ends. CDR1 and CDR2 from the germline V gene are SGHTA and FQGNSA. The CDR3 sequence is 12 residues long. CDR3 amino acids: CASSLFQDEQYF. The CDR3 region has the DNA TGTGCCAGCAGCTTATTCCAGGACGAGCAGTACTTC.

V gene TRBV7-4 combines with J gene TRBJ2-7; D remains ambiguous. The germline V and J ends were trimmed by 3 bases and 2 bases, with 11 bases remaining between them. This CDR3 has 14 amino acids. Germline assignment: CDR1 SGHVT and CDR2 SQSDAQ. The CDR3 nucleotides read TGTGCCAGCAGCTTTATCGGGTCACCCTACGAGCAGTACTTC. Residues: CASSFIGSPYEQYF.

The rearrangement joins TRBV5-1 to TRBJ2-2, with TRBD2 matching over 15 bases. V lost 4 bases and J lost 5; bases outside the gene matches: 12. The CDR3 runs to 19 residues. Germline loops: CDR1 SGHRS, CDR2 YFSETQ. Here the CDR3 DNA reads TGCGCCAGCAGCCGGACTAGCGGGGGGGCCTCGTGGGATACCGGGGAGCTGTTTTTT. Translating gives CASSRTSGGASWDTGELFF.

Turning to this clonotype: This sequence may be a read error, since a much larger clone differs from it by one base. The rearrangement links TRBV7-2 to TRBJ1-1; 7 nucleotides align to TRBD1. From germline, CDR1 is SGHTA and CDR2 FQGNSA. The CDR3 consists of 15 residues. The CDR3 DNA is TGTGCCAGCAGTCGAGCCCCGGACAGGCCTCCTGAAGCTTACTTT. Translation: CASSRAPDRPPEAYF.

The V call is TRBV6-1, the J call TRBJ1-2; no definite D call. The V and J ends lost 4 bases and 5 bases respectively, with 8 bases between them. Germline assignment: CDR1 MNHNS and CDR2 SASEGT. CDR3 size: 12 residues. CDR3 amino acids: CASSVNRYGYTF. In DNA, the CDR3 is TGTGCCAGCAGTGTCAATCGTTATGGCTACACCTTC.

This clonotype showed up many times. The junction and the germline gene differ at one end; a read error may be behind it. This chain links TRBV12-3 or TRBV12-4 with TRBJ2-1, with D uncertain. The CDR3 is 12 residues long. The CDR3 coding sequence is TGTGCCAGCAGCTTAGGCTACAATGAGCAGTTCTTC. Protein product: CASSLGYNEQFF.

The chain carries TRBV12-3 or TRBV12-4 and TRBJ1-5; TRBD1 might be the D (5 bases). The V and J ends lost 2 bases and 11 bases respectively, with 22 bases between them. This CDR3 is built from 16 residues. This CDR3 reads CASSLNQGGGEKAQHF. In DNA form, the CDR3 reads TGTGCCAGCAGTTTAAACCAGGGAGGAGGTGAAAAAGCCCAGCATTTT.

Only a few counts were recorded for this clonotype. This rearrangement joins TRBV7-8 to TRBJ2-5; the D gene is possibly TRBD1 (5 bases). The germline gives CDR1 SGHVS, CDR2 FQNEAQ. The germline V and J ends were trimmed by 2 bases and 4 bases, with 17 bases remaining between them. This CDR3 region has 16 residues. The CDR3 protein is CASSLIPLKGPETQYF. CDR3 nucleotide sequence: TGTGCCAGCAGCTTAATTCCGTTAAAGGGGCCAGAGACCCAGTACTTC.

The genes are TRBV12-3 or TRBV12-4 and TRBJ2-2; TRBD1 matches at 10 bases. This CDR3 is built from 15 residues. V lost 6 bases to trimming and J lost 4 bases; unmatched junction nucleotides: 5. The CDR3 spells CASRRQGAGTGELFF. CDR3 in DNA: TGTGCCAGCAGAAGACAGGGGGCGGGCACCGGGGAGCTGTTTTTT.

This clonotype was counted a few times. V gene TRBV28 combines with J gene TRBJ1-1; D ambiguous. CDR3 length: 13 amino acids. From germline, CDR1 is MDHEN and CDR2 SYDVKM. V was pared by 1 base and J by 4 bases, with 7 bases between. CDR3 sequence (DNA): TGTGCCAGCAGTTTATTTGGGCGCACTGAAGCTTTCTTT. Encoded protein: CASSLFGRTEAFF.

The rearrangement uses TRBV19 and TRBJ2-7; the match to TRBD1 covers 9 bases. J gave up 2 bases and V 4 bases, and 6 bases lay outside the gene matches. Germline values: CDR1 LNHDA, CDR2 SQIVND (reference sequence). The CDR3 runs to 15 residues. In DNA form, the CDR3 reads TGTGCCAGTAGTACTACCGGGACAGGGCCCTACGAGCAGTACTTC. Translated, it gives CASSTTGTGPYEQYF.

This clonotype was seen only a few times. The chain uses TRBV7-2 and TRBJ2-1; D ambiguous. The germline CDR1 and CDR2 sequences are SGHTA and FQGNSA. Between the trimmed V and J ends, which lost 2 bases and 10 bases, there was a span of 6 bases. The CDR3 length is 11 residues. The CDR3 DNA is TGTGCCAGCAGCTTAAGGTACGAGCAGTTCTTC. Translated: CASSLRYEQFF. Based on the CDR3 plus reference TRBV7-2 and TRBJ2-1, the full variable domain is GAGVSQSPSNKVTEKGKDVELRCDPISGHTALYWYRQSLGQGLEFLIYFQGNSAPDKSGLPSDRFSAERTGGSVSTLTIQRTQQEDSAVYLCASSLRYEQFFGPGTRLTVL.

The CDR3 is CSAEGSGVETQYF. DNA for the CDR3: TGCAGTGCAGAGGGCTCCGGTGTAGAGACCCAGTACTTC. The chain uses TRBV20-1 and TRBJ2-5; maybe TRBD2 (5 bases). In germline, CDR1 is DFQATT, CDR2 SNEGSKA (reference sequence). This CDR3 comprises 13 residues. The V and J ends lost 6 bases and 4 bases respectively, with 15 bases between them.

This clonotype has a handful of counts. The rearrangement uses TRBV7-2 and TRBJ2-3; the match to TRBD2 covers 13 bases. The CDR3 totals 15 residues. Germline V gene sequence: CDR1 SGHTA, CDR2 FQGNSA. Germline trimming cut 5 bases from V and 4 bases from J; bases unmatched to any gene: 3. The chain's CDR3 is CASSTGLAGPDTQYF. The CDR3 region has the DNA TGTGCCAGCAGCACGGGACTAGCGGGACCAGATACGCAGTATTTT.

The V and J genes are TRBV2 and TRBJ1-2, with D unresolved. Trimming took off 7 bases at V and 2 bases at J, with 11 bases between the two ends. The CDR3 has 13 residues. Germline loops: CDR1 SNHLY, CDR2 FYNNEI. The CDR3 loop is CASNEYQNYGYTF. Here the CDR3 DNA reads TGTGCCAGCAATGAGTATCAGAACTATGGCTACACCTTC.

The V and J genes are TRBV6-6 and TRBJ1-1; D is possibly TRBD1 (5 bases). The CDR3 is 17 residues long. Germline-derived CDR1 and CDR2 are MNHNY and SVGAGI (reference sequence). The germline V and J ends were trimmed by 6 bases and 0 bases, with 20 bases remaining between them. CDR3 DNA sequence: TGTGCCAGCAGCCTCGGTGGGGGGGAGGGCATGAACACTGAAGCTTTCTTT. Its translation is CASSLGGGEGMNTEAFF.

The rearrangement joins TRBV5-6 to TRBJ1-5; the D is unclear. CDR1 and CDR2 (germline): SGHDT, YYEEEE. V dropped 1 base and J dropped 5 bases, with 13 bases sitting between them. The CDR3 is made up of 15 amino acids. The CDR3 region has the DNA TGTGCCAGCAGCTTGTATTCAGGTCTGGATCAGCCCCAGCATTTT. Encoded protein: CASSLYSGLDQPQHF.

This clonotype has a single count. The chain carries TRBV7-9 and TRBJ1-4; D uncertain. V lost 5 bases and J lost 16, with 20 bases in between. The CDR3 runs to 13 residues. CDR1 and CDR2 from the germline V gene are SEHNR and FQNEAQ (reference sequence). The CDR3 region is CASSQLDVGVPFF. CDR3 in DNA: TGTGCCAGCAGCCAACTCGACGTTGGGGTTCCGTTTTTT. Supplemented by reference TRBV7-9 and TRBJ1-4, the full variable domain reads DTGVSQNPRHKITKRGQNVTFRCDPISEHNRLYWYRQTLGQGPEFLTYFQNEAQLEKSRLLSDRFSAERPKGSFSTLEIQRTEQGDSAMYLCASSQLDVGVPFFGSGTQLSVL.